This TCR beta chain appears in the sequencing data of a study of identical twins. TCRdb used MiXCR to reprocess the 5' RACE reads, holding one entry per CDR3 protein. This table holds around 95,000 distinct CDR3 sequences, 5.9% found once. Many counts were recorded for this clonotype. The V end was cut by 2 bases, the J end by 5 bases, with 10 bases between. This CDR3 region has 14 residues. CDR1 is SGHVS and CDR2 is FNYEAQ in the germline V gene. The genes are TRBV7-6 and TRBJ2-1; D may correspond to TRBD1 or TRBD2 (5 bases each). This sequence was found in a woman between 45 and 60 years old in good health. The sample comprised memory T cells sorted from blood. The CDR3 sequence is CASSLQGTDNEQFF. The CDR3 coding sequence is TGTGCCAGCAGCTTACAAGGGACCGACAATGAGCAGTTCTTC.